This TCR beta chain comes out of a study of response to subunit inactivated influenza vaccine. Whole-study findings and limits: The study's authors posited that every seasonal influenza vaccination enlists few new T cells.

In TCRdb, the RT-PCR reads were re-called with MiXCR into one record per CDR3 protein. The sample has a few hundred thousand distinct CDR3 sequences; 13% to 15% are singletons. This clonotype was found a few times. Its specificity is unknown. The CDR3 runs to 14 residues. Per the germline V gene, CDR1 is SGHRS and CDR2 is YFSETQ. V was trimmed by 4 bases and J by 8 bases, leaving 18 bases between them. The clonotype comes from a man aged 50-59 years who received an inactivated influenza vaccine. The sample was PBMCs from blood, taken roughly 13 days after vaccination. The gene calls are TRBV5-1 and TRBJ1-2; D gene ambiguous. CDR3 DNA: TGCGCCAGCAGCGGGTCCTCGGGCTTTCTAGGCTACACCTTC. It codes for CASSGSSGFLGYTF.